The subject of this entry is one T cell receptor beta chain. This receptor's antigen is unknown. Qualities for individual bases were not recorded, and no much larger clone is one base off. Patients with autoimmune disease history or receiving systemic immunosuppression were excluded from the trial. Peripheral blood for TCR sequencing was collected from all dose cohorts at baseline, on cycle 4 day 1, and on cycle 7 day 1. Samples came from an open-label, multicenter, first-in-human phase I dose-escalation trial of ivuxolimab. Adults with locally advanced or metastatic melanoma, renal cell carcinoma, hepatocellular carcinoma or head and neck squamous cell carcinoma were enrolled in the trial. Before TCR sequencing, CD4+ and CD8+ T cells were separately sorted from peripheral blood. The CDR3 has 14 amino acids, counting the end cysteine and phenylalanine. Left in the record is the CDR3 DNA by itself, 42 bases read in frame from the first base. The germline V gene supplies CDR1 MNHNS and CDR2 SASEGT. V and J lose 3 bases and 6 bases, and a span of 14 bases separates them.

The entry originates in a study of OX40 agonist ivuxolimab in advanced cancers. Notes on the research overall: The costimulatory receptor OX40 (CD134) was targeted by ivuxolimab, a fully human IgG2 agonistic monoclonal antibody. In the dose-escalation cohort, around four fifths of patients were male, and the mean age was approximately 60 years with a range of roughly 20 to 79. Intravenous ivuxolimab was administered to patients every 2 weeks at six dose levels: 0.01, 0.1, 0.3, 1.5, 3 and 10 mg/kg. Prior anti-PD-1, anti-PD-L1 or anti-CTLA-4 therapy was permitted, and 35% to 40% of dose-escalation patients had received checkpoint inhibitors. Of the approximately 53 patients in dose escalation, some 19 had hepatocellular carcinoma, about 15 had melanoma, 9 had renal cell carcinoma and 9 had head and neck cancer. Peripheral TCRbeta sequencing was intended to test whether TCR sequence diversity was altered and clonal T-cell expansion was caused by ivuxolimab. The monotherapy dose-escalation portion (N ≈ 56 patients) of the phase I ivuxolimab trial is reported in the paper. Partial responses occurred in three dose-escalation patients, of whom one had hepatocellular carcinoma and two had cutaneous melanoma. General findings and caveats noted by the study authors: After ivuxolimab, expanded clones were on average more numerous among CD8+ T cells than among CD4+ T cells. In the 0.1-3.0 mg/kg groups, partial responders were among the patients with the lowest normalized peripheral clonal expansion, particularly in CD8+ T cells. At doses of 0.1 to 3.0 mg/kg, clonal expansion of both CD4+ and CD8+ T cells in blood was seen between baseline and week 6. Low levels of normalized T-cell clonal expansion were also seen in some patients who did not respond. Antigen specificity was not determined for the clonally expanded peripheral T cells.

Genomic DNA was isolated from the sorted cells so that the TCRbeta CDR3 region could be sequenced. The immunoSEQ Assay was used for sequencing of TCRbeta CDR3 regions. The table comes from immuneACCESS by way of TCRdb, which keeps in-frame sequences with V and J called. Part of the clones is missing from these tables; in studies checked, under half for an unresolved V gene and the rest for unknown reasons. The table for this sample lists 70,000 or so clones; 84% of them were counted only once. The ten largest clonotypes hold 0.95% to 1.3% of the sample. The chain employs TRBV6-1 and TRBJ1-1; no D segment can be confidently identified. The sequence was obtained from an adult with an advanced solid tumor such as melanoma, head and neck, liver or kidney cancer. This material consisted of CD4+ or CD8+ T cells sorted from blood, taken in a trial of the OX40 agonist ivuxolimab. The nucleotide sequence reads TGTGCCAGCAGTGACCCCTGGGTTGGTGCTGAAGCTTTCTTT. Its translation reads: CASSDPWVGAEAFF.